One sample yielded the 2 T cell receptor beta chains listed below, sequenced in a study of blood T cells in healthy people across ages. Then a second PCR, running about 6 to 12 cycles, was carried out with a sample-barcoded 5' primer and a J-beta primer mix. TCRdb called the 5' RACE reads again in MiXCR, with one record for every CDR3 protein. The top ten hold around 15% of the sample, which has 800,000 to 1,000,000 distinct CDR3 sequences, approximately 49% seen once. Sample: blood. These receptor sequences come from a man aged 30 to 45 in good health.

The V and J genes are TRBV7-2 and TRBJ2-1; 10 bases match TRBD2. TRBJ2-7 explains the end of the DNA better; the J call may be wrong. CDR3 length: 16 residues. Germline V gene data show CDR1 as SGHTA and CDR2 as FQGNSA. For the CDR3, the DNA is TGTGCCAGCAGCTTGAGGGAGCGGGGGGGCTACAATGAGCAGTACTTC. It is translated as CASSLRERGGYNEQYF.

This clonotype was counted many times. The V and J genes are TRBV18 and TRBJ2-3; 10 bases align to TRBD1. The junction had 13 bases not matched to a gene; V was cut back by 3 bases and J by 4 bases. The CDR3 has 18 residues. Germline V gene data show CDR1 as KGHSH and CDR2 as LQKENI. Here the CDR3 DNA reads TGTGCCAGCTCACCGGACCTTTCGGGACAGGGGTTTCCAGATACGCAGTATTTT. Translation: CASSPDLSGQGFPDTQYF.